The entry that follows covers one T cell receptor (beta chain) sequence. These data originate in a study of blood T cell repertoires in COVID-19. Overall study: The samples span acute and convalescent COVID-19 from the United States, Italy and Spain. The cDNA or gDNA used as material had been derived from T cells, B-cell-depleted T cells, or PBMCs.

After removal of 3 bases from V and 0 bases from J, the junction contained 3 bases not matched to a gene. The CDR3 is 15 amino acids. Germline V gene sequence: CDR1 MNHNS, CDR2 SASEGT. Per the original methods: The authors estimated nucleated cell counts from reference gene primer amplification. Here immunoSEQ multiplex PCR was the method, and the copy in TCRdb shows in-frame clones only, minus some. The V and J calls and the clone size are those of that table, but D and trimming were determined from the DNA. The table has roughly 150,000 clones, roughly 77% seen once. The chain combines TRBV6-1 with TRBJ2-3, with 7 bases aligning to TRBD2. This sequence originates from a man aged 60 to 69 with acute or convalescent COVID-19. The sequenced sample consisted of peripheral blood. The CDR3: CASSDGGISTDTQYF. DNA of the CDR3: TGTGCCAGCAGTGACGGGGGGATCAGCACAGATACGCAGTATTTT.